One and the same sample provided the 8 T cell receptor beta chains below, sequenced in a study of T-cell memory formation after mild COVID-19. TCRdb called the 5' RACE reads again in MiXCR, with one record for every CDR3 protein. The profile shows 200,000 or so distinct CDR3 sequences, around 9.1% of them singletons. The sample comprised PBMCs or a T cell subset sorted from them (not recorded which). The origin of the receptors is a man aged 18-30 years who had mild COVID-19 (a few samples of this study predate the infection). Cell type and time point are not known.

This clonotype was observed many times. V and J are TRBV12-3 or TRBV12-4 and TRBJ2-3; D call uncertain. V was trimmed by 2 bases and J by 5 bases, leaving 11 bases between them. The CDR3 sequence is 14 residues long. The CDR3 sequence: CASSLRNSEDTQYF. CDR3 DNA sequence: TGTGCCAGCAGTTTACGAAATTCCGAAGATACGCAGTATTTT.

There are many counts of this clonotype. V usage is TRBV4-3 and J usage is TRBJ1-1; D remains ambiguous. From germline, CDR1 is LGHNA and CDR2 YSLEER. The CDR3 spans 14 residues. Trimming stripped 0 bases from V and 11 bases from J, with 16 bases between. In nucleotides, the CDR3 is TGCGCCAGCAGCCAAGATGGAACCTCTTATGGGGCTTTCTTT. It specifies CASSQDGTSYGAFF.

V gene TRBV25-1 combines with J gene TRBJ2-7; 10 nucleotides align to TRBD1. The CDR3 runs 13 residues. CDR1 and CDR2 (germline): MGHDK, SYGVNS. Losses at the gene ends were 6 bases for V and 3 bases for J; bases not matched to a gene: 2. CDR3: CASRRTGGYEQYF. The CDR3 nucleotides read TGTGCCAGCAGAAGGACAGGGGGCTACGAGCAGTACTTC.

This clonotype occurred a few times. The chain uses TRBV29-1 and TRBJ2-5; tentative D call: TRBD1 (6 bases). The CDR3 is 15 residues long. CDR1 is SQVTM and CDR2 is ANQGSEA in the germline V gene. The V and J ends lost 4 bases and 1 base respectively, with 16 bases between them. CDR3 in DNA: TGCAGCGTTGTGTGGGGAACAGGGTCCCAAGAGACCCAGTACTTC. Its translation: CSVVWGTGSQETQYF.

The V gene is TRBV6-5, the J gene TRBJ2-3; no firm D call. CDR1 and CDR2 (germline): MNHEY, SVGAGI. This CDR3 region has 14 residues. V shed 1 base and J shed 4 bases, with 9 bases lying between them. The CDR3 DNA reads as TGTGCCAGCAGTTACTTTGGTGTGTCAGATACGCAGTATTTT. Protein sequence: CASSYFGVSDTQYF.

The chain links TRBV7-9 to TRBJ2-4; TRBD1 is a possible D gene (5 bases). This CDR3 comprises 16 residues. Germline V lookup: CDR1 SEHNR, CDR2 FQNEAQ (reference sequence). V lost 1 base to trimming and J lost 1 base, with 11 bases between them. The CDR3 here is CASSLGGWSAKNIQYF. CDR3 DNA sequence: TGTGCCAGCAGCTTAGGGGGCTGGTCGGCCAAAAACATTCAGTACTTC.

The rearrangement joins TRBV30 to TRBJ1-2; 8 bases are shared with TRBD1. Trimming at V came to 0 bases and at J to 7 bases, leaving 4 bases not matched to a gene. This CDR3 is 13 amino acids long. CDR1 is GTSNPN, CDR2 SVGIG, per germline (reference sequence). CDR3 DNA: TGTGCCTGGAGTGTAATCCAGGGGGCTGGCTACACCTTC. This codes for CAWSVIQGAGYTF.

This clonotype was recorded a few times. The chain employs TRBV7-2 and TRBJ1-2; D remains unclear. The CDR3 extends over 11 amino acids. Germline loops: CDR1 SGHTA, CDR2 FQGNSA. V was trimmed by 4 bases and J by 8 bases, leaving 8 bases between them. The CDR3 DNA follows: TGTGCCAGCAGCTCCGGTGGCGGCTACACCTTC. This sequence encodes CASSSGGGYTF. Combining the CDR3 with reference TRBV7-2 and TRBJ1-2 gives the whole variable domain GAGVSQSPSNKVTEKGKDVELRCDPISGHTALYWYRQSLGQGLEFLIYFQGNSAPDKSGLPSDRFSAERTGGSVSTLTIQRTQQEDSAVYLCASSSGGGYTFGSGTRLTVV.